The entry below describes one T cell receptor beta chain. Its antigen is as yet unknown. Semi-nested PCR with Nested Universal Primer A followed constant-region reverse priming of full-length variable regions. Each CDR3 protein is one row after TCRdb ran MiXCR on the 5' RACE reads. Here the sample spans some 57,000 distinct CDR3 sequences, about 15% being singletons. The CDR3 is 13 amino acids. V was cut by 4 bases and J by 3 bases, with 10 bases left in between. CDR1 and CDR2 (germline): SQVTM, ANQGSEA. Study-wide points: Tumor Tregs overlapped most with tumor, then blood, naive CD4+ cells. The TCR gene usage of tumor memory CD4+ T cells clustered together with blood and lymph node memory CD4+ cells and with lymph node naive CD4+ cells.

Naive CD4+ cells had CD25+ Tregs removed. The chain couples TRBV29-1 to TRBJ1-5; no clear D. Material: naive CD4+ T cells sorted from blood. Subset given: naive CD4+ T cells, CD4+CD45RA+CD25-. This clonotype was obtained from a female donor with breast cancer. The CDR3 DNA follows: TGCAGCGTTGTGGGTGCCCCCAATCAGCCCCAGCATTTT. This encodes CSVVGAPNQPQHF.